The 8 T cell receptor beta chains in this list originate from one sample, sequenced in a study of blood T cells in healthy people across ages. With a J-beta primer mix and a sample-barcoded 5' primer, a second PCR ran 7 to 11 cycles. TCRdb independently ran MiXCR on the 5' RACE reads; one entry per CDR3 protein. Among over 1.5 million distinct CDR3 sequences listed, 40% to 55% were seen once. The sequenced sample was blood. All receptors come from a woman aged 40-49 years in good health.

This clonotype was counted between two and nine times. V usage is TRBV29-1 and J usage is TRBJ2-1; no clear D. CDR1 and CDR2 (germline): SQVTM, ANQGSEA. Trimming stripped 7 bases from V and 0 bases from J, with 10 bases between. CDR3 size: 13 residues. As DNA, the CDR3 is TGCAGCGGTCGACGGACCTCCTACAATGAGCAGTTCTTC. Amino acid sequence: CSGRRTSYNEQFF.

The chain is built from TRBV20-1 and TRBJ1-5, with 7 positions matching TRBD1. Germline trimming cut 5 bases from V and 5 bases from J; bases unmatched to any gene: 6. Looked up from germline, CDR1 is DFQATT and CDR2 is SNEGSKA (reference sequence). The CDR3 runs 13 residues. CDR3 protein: CSAFEGADQPQHF. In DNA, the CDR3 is TGCAGTGCTTTTGAGGGGGCGGATCAGCCCCAGCATTTT.

The CDR3 protein is CASSQGRPSYEQYF. The CDR3 DNA is TGTGCCAGCAGCCAAGGAAGGCCATCCTACGAGCAGTACTTC. This chain joins TRBV3-1 and TRBJ2-7; no definite D call. Germline lookup yields CDR1 LGHDT and CDR2 YNNKEL (reference sequence). This CDR3 is 14 amino acids long. Trimming removed 1 base from V and 1 base from J, with 8 bases in between.

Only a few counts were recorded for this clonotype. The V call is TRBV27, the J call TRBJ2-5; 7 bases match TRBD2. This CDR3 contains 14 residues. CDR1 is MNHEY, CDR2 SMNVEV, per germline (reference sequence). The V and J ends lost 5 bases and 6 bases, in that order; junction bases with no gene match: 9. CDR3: CASSLWDYLKTQYF. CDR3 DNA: TGTGCCAGCAGTCTGTGGGACTACCTGAAGACCCAGTACTTC.

Here the CDR3 DNA reads TGTGCCAGCAGTTTCCCACGGCAGGGGTACTACACCTTC. Translation gives CASSFPRQGYYTF. This chain uses TRBV28 with TRBJ1-2; D may be TRBD1 (6 bases). This CDR3 is built from 13 residues. Trimming took off 3 bases at V and 10 bases at J, with 15 bases between the two ends. Looked up from germline, CDR1 is MDHEN and CDR2 is SYDVKM.

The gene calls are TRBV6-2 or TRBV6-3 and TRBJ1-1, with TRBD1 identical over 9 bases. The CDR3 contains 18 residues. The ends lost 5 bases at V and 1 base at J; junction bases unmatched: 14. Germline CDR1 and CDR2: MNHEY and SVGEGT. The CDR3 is CASSRTGTGFLGNTEAFF. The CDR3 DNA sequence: TGTGCCAGCAGTCGGACCGGGACAGGGTTTTTGGGGAACACTGAAGCTTTCTTT.

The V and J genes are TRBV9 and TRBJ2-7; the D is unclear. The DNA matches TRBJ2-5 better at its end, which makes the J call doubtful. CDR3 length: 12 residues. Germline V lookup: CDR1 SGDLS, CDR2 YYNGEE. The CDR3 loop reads CASSVADETQYF. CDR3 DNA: TGTGCCAGCAGCGTAGCAGACGAGACCCAGTACTTC.

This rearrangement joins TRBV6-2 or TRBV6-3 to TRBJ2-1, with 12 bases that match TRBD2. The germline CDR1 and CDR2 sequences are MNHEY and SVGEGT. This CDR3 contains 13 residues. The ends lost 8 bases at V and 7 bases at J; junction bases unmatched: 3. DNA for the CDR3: TGTGCCAGCGGACTAGCGGGGCCTAATGAGCAGTTCTTC. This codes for CASGLAGPNEQFF.